Below, 32 T cell receptor beta chains from the same sample are listed, as sequenced in a study of T-cell memory formation after mild COVID-19. TCRdb used MiXCR to reprocess the 5' RACE reads, holding one entry per CDR3 protein. The sample lists fewer than 650,000 distinct CDR3 sequences; roughly 20% were seen once. Sequencing input: PBMCs or a T cell subset sorted from them (not recorded which). Every receptor here comes from an adult woman who had mild COVID-19 (a few samples of this study predate the infection). Cell type and time point are not known.

This clonotype has a handful of counts. This chain's CDR3 is CASSPAIHFSGGNQETQYF. Here the CDR3 DNA reads TGTGCCAGCAGTCCCGCAATCCACTTTAGCGGGGGAAACCAAGAGACCCAGTACTTC. This rearrangement joins TRBV12-3 or TRBV12-4 to TRBJ2-5; 9 positions agree with TRBD2. This CDR3 region has 19 residues. The trim removed 5 bases at V and 0 bases at J, leaving 16 bases unmatched.

V usage is TRBV4-1 and J usage is TRBJ1-1; D not certain. Germline loops: CDR1 MGHRA, CDR2 YSYEKL. The CDR3 is made up of 13 amino acids. V lost 7 bases and J 0 bases, leaving 9 bases between the germline ends. DNA for the CDR3: TGCGCCAGCACGATAGGAATGAACACTGAAGCTTTCTTT. Its translation: CASTIGMNTEAFF.

The table lists this clonotype with a few counts. The chain carries TRBV7-9 and TRBJ1-1; possible D gene TRBD1, 5 bases. The CDR3 is 14 amino acids. Germline CDR1 reads SEHNR; CDR2 reads FQNEAQ (reference sequence). V lost 1 base and J 7 bases, leaving 13 bases between the germline ends. The DNA of the CDR3 is TGTGCCAGCAGCTTAGGCGGGACCTTTCTTGAAGCTTTCTTT. It is translated as CASSLGGTFLEAFF. Combining the CDR3 with reference TRBV7-9 and TRBJ1-1 gives the whole variable domain DTGVSQNPRHKITKRGQNVTFRCDPISEHNRLYWYRQTLGQGPEFLTYFQNEAQLEKSRLLSDRFSAERPKGSFSTLEIQRTEQGDSAMYLCASSLGGTFLEAFFGQGTRLTVV.

The genes are TRBV3-1 and TRBJ2-5; TRBD2 agrees at 9 bases. Germline V gene data show CDR1 as LGHDT and CDR2 as YNNKEL (reference sequence). V lost 4 bases, J lost 2 bases, and 5 bases stayed unmatched. This CDR3 contains 15 residues. CDR3 region: CASSPTTSGQETQYF. The DNA for the CDR3 is TGTGCCAGCAGCCCGACGACTAGCGGTCAAGAGACCCAGTACTTC.

This clonotype appeared a few times. The chain carries TRBV5-1 and TRBJ2-3, with TRBD1 matching 7 bases. CDR1 SGHRS and CDR2 YFSETQ come from the germline V gene. The CDR3 covers 17 residues. J lost 0 bases, V lost 1 base, and 8 bases had no gene match. The CDR3 spells CASSLPRTGSSTDTQYF. Written as DNA, the CDR3 is TGCGCCAGCAGCTTGCCCCGGACAGGCTCTAGCACAGATACGCAGTATTTT.

Only a few counts were recorded for this clonotype. The chain is built from TRBV15 and TRBJ1-1, with D unresolved. This CDR3 has 14 amino acids. Trimming took off 0 bases at V and 1 base at J, with 6 bases between the two ends. CDR1 and CDR2 from the germline V gene are LNHNV and YYDKDF (reference sequence). The CDR3: CATSREARNTEAFF. The CDR3 coding sequence is TGTGCCACCAGCAGAGAAGCGAGGAACACTGAAGCTTTCTTT.

The genes are TRBV6-2 or TRBV6-3 and TRBJ1-5; possible D gene TRBD1, 6 bases. With 2 bases removed from V and 7 bases from J, the gap between germline ends came to 12 bases. The CDR3 runs to 14 residues. Germline assignment: CDR1 MNHEY and CDR2 SVGEGT. CDR3 bases: TGTGCCAGCAGTTACACAGGGATTGGACAGCCCCAGCATTTT. As protein: CASSYTGIGQPQHF.

This clonotype has more than one count but fewer than ten. CDR3 sequence reads: CASRSGSSTGELFF. CDR3 nucleotides: TGTGCCAGCCGTAGCGGGAGCAGCACCGGGGAGCTGTTTTTT. The genes are TRBV12-3 or TRBV12-4 and TRBJ2-2; 9 bases match TRBD2. Unmatched junction bases numbered 5, after V lost 8 bases and J lost 4 bases. This CDR3 has 14 residues.

The chain is built from TRBV11-2 and TRBJ2-2, with D tentatively TRBD2 (5 bases). Germline CDR1 reads SGHAT; CDR2 reads FQNNGV. V lost 2 bases and J lost 6, with 10 bases in between. The CDR3 covers 14 residues. CDR3 in amino acids: CASSLIRDPGELFF. The CDR3 nucleotides read TGTGCCAGCAGCTTAATTCGGGATCCCGGGGAGCTGTTTTTT.

The chain uses TRBV12-3 or TRBV12-4 and TRBJ2-5; 8 positions match TRBD2. The CDR3 contains 16 residues. V lost 6 bases to trimming and J lost 5 bases; unmatched junction nucleotides: 14. The CDR3: CASSAASGGLRETQYF. In DNA, the CDR3 is TGTGCCAGCAGCGCCGCGAGCGGGGGCTTAAGGGAGACCCAGTACTTC.

The rearrangement joins TRBV19 to TRBJ2-1; 8 nucleotides align to TRBD1. The germline gives CDR1 LNHDA, CDR2 SQIVND (reference sequence). This CDR3 is 15 amino acids long. Germline trimming cut 5 bases from V and 3 bases from J; bases unmatched to any gene: 6. The CDR3 nucleotides read TGTGCCAGTAGTTGGGCAGGGGGCAACTACAATGAGCAGTTCTTC. Translating it yields CASSWAGGNYNEQFF.

This clonotype has more than one count but fewer than ten. The chain couples TRBV5-1 to TRBJ2-1, with 12 bases matching TRBD2. The CDR3 extends over 18 amino acids. The germline gives CDR1 SGHRS, CDR2 YFSETQ. The junction had 4 bases not matched to a gene; V was cut back by 0 bases and J by 0 bases. CDR3 amino acids: CASSLATSGGHSYNEQFF. In nucleotides, the CDR3 is TGCGCCAGCAGCTTGGCCACTAGCGGGGGGCACTCCTACAATGAGCAGTTCTTC. The variable domain in full, with the rest retrieved from reference TRBV5-1 and TRBJ2-1, is KAGVTQTPRYLIKTRGQQVTLSCSPISGHRSVSWYQQTPGQGLQFLFEYFSETQRNKGNFPGRFSGRQFSNSRSEMNVSTLELGDSALYLCASSLATSGGHSYNEQFFGPGTRLTVL.

The chain couples TRBV6-6 to TRBJ2-3; 8 bases align to TRBD1. V shed 7 bases and J 3 bases; nucleotides not matched to a gene: 12. The CDR3 covers 16 residues. CDR1 is MNHNY, CDR2 SVGAGI, per germline (reference sequence). The CDR3 bases are TGTGCCAGCATCACTAAGGGCAGGGGGCGAACAGATACGCAGTATTTT. Residues: CASITKGRGRTDTQYF.

The V gene is TRBV4-2, the J gene TRBJ2-2; tentatively, D is TRBD1 (5 bases). CDR1 is LGHNA and CDR2 is YNFKEQ in the germline V gene. V lost 1 base and J 1 base, leaving 10 bases between the germline ends. The CDR3 contains 16 residues. The CDR3 loop reads CASSQGQTVNTGELFF. CDR3 nucleotides: TGTGCCAGCAGCCAAGGTCAGACAGTGAACACCGGGGAGCTGTTTTTT.

The table lists this clonotype with many counts. This chain joins TRBV25-1 and TRBJ2-3; 7 bases fit TRBD1. The CDR3 spans 17 residues. V gave up 4 bases and J gave up 8 bases; unmatched junction bases: 18. CDR1 is MGHDK, CDR2 SYGVNS, per germline. CDR3 region: CASSGDPQSTGWTTQYF. In nucleotides, the CDR3 is TGTGCCAGCAGTGGAGACCCACAGTCGACAGGGTGGACTACGCAGTATTTT.

In this sample, this clonotype turned up a few times. This sequence joins TRBV11-3 and TRBJ2-3; weak D call: TRBD2 (6 bases). The germline gives CDR1 SGHNT, CDR2 YENEEA. Trimming stripped 4 bases from V and 4 bases from J, with 9 bases between. CDR3 length: 13 amino acids. CDR3 DNA sequence: TGTGCCAGCAGCTGGGGCGGGGCAGATACGCAGTATTTT. Translated: CASSWGGADTQYF.

The chain has TRBV6-5 and TRBJ2-1; possibly TRBD2 for D (5 bases). Germline CDR1 MNHEY, CDR2 SVGAGI. Trimming stripped 7 bases from V and 2 bases from J, with 15 bases between. This CDR3 spans 15 amino acids. CDR3: CASNPLGPAYNEQFF. DNA of the CDR3: TGTGCCAGCAACCCACTAGGACCCGCCTACAATGAGCAGTTCTTC.

The chain carries TRBV7-8 and TRBJ2-7, with 11 bases matching TRBD2. The CDR3 is 16 amino acids. Germline CDR1 is SGHVS and CDR2 is FQNEAQ. Losses at the gene ends were 5 bases for V and 2 bases for J; bases not matched to a gene: 8. The CDR3 coding sequence is TGTGCCAGCAGCCAGAAGACTAGCGGGAACGCCTACGAGCAGTACTTC. Translation: CASSQKTSGNAYEQYF.

Ten or more counts support this clonotype. CDR3 sequence reads: CATSDLQDGEETQYF. Here the CDR3 DNA reads TGTGCCACCAGTGATTTGCAGGACGGAGAAGAGACCCAGTACTTC. This sequence joins TRBV24-1 and TRBJ2-5; D uncertain. This CDR3 has 15 residues. Germline V gene sequence: CDR1 KGHDR, CDR2 SFDVKD. V was cut by 0 bases and J by 3 bases, with 10 bases left in between.

The chain combines TRBV2 with TRBJ2-4; TRBD2 is a possible D gene (7 bases). V gave up 7 bases and J gave up 8 bases, with 18 bases separating them. The CDR3 totals 14 residues. The germline V gene has CDR1 SNHLY and CDR2 FYNNEI. The CDR3 sequence is CASNPKQGGDIQYF. The CDR3 nucleotides read TGTGCCAGCAATCCCAAACAGGGAGGGGACATTCAGTACTTC.

A few counts support this clonotype. This sequence joins TRBV27 and TRBJ2-1; 9 nucleotides line up with TRBD2. Looked up from germline, CDR1 is MNHEY and CDR2 is SMNVEV (reference sequence). The CDR3 length is 16 residues. The V gene end was trimmed by 4 bases and the J gene end by 4 bases; junction bases not matched to a gene: 8. The DNA for the CDR3 is TGTGCCAGCAGTTCAATAGCGGGAGAGTATTACAATGAGCAGTTCTTC. Its translation: CASSSIAGEYYNEQFF.

V and J are TRBV12-3 or TRBV12-4 and TRBJ2-3, with D perhaps matching TRBD2 (6 bases). The CDR3 is 15 residues long. V lost 3 bases to trimming and J lost 3 bases, with 13 bases between them. CDR3 amino acids: CASSFELSGTDTQYF. The CDR3 DNA reads as TGTGCCAGCAGTTTTGAGCTCAGCGGGACAGATACGCAGTATTTT.

This clonotype was detected a few times. The chain employs TRBV7-2 and TRBJ2-5; 8 bases map to TRBD1. The CDR3 loop spans 13 amino acids. CDR1 is SGHTA, CDR2 FQGNSA, per germline. The ends lost 4 bases at V and 5 bases at J; junction bases unmatched: 3. This chain's CDR3 is CASSSGGWETQYF. The DNA of the CDR3 is TGTGCCAGCAGCTCAGGGGGCTGGGAGACCCAGTACTTC.

This chain connects TRBV14 to TRBJ2-5, with TRBD1 matching 7 bases. V gave up 1 base and J gave up 9 bases; unmatched junction bases: 5. Germline V CDR1 and CDR2: SGHDN, FVKESK. There are 13 residues in the CDR3. The CDR3 region is CASSQGFQGAQYF. The CDR3 region has the DNA TGTGCCAGCAGCCAAGGTTTTCAGGGGGCCCAGTACTTC.

The chain recombines TRBV7-3 with TRBJ2-2, with TRBD1 as a possible D gene (5 bases). CDR1 SGHTA and CDR2 FQGTGA come from the germline V gene. V lost 6 bases and J lost 5, with 10 bases in between. CDR3 length equals 13 residues. CDR3 sequence reads: CASRKTVTGELFF. The CDR3 DNA sequence: TGTGCCAGCAGGAAGACAGTTACCGGGGAGCTGTTTTTT.

This clonotype has only a few counts. This chain links TRBV18 with TRBJ2-7; 7 nucleotides match TRBD1. CDR3 length: 15 amino acids. The V segment lost 4 bases and the J segment 0 bases; nucleotides outside the gene matches: 6. The germline gives CDR1 KGHSH, CDR2 LQKENI. DNA of the CDR3: TGTGCCAGCTCACAGGACAGGTTGAGCTCCTACGAGCAGTACTTC. The encoded protein is CASSQDRLSSYEQYF.

The chain combines TRBV12-3 or TRBV12-4 with TRBJ1-1; no clear D. Trimming left V 2 bases short and J 7 bases short, with 5 bases between. The CDR3 length is 11 residues. The CDR3 loop is CASSLWLEAFF. The CDR3 coding sequence is TGTGCCAGCAGTTTATGGCTTGAAGCTTTCTTT.

The chain employs TRBV9 and TRBJ2-5, with 8 bases identical to TRBD2. The CDR3 runs to 15 residues. Germline CDR1 reads SGDLS; CDR2 reads YYNGEE. With V trimmed by 4 bases and J by 5 bases, 10 bases remained unmatched. The CDR3, as DNA: TGTGCCAGCAGCACAAGCGGGAGCAGTATGGAGACCCAGTACTTC. Amino acids: CASSTSGSSMETQYF.

The rearrangement uses TRBV5-1 and TRBJ1-1; TRBD1 matches at 9 bases. Germline loops: CDR1 SGHRS, CDR2 YFSETQ. This CDR3 is built from 14 residues. Trimming at V came to 1 base and at J to 8 bases, leaving 6 bases not matched to a gene. The CDR3 here is CASSLTGGASEAFF. The DNA of the CDR3 is TGCGCCAGCAGCTTGACAGGGGGCGCGTCGGAAGCTTTCTTT.

This clonotype was observed many times. The rearrangement uses TRBV12-3 or TRBV12-4 and TRBJ2-7; TRBD1 is a possible D gene (5 bases). The CDR3 extends over 12 amino acids. The V and J ends lost 6 bases and 6 bases respectively, with 12 bases between them. CDR3 region: CASRSRASEQYF. The CDR3 nucleotides read TGTGCCAGCAGAAGCAGGGCATCCGAGCAGTACTTC.

This clonotype was counted a few times. J is TRBJ1-2 and V is TRBV7-2; TRBD1 might be the D (6 bases). CDR3 size: 14 residues. Deletions cut 5 bases from V and 2 bases from J, with 12 bases between. Germline V gene lookup returns CDR1 SGHTA and CDR2 FQGNSA. CDR3 bases: TGTGCCAGCAGCCCGGGGGGGCTGAACTATGGCTACACCTTC. Encoded protein: CASSPGGLNYGYTF.

In its sample, this clonotype was seen once. V usage is TRBV28 and J usage is TRBJ2-7; weak D call: TRBD1 (5 bases). Germline lookup yields CDR1 MDHEN and CDR2 SYDVKM. CDR3 size: 15 residues. V was shortened by 6 bases and J by 2 bases, with 17 bases between the two germline ends. Written as DNA, the CDR3 is TGTGCCAGCAGCCCCCAGGGCCTTGAGGCCTACGAGCAGTACTTC. It codes for CASSPQGLEAYEQYF.